The clone carrying this T cell receptor (beta chain) came up once. Its antigen is currently unknown. This sample is drawn from a study of T cell responses to AZD1222 COVID-19 vaccine. Study-level information: Analysis merged second doses at about 4 or about 12 weeks.

Repertoires were generated with immunoSEQ multiplex PCR, while TCRdb's copy carries only in-frame clones and drops some. The sample includes over 150,000 clones, 90% of them seen just once. General study points: Reports say nearly half of spike-specific TCRs go after unmutated variant regions. Among AZD1222 vaccinees, only 5 to 7 were seropositive at baseline.

The CDR3 has 14 amino acids. Trimming cost V 4 bases and J 4 bases, with 8 bases left between them. Germline V gene data show CDR1 as SGHTA and CDR2 as FQGTGA. This receptor was identified in an adult in good health. Material: peripheral blood, obtained on day 0 of AZD1222 vaccination. This rearrangement joins TRBV7-3 to TRBJ2-6; D gene uncertain. DNA for the CDR3: TGTGCCAGCAGCTCGGACCTGGGGGCCAACGTCCTGACTTTC. This gives the protein CASSSDLGANVLTF.